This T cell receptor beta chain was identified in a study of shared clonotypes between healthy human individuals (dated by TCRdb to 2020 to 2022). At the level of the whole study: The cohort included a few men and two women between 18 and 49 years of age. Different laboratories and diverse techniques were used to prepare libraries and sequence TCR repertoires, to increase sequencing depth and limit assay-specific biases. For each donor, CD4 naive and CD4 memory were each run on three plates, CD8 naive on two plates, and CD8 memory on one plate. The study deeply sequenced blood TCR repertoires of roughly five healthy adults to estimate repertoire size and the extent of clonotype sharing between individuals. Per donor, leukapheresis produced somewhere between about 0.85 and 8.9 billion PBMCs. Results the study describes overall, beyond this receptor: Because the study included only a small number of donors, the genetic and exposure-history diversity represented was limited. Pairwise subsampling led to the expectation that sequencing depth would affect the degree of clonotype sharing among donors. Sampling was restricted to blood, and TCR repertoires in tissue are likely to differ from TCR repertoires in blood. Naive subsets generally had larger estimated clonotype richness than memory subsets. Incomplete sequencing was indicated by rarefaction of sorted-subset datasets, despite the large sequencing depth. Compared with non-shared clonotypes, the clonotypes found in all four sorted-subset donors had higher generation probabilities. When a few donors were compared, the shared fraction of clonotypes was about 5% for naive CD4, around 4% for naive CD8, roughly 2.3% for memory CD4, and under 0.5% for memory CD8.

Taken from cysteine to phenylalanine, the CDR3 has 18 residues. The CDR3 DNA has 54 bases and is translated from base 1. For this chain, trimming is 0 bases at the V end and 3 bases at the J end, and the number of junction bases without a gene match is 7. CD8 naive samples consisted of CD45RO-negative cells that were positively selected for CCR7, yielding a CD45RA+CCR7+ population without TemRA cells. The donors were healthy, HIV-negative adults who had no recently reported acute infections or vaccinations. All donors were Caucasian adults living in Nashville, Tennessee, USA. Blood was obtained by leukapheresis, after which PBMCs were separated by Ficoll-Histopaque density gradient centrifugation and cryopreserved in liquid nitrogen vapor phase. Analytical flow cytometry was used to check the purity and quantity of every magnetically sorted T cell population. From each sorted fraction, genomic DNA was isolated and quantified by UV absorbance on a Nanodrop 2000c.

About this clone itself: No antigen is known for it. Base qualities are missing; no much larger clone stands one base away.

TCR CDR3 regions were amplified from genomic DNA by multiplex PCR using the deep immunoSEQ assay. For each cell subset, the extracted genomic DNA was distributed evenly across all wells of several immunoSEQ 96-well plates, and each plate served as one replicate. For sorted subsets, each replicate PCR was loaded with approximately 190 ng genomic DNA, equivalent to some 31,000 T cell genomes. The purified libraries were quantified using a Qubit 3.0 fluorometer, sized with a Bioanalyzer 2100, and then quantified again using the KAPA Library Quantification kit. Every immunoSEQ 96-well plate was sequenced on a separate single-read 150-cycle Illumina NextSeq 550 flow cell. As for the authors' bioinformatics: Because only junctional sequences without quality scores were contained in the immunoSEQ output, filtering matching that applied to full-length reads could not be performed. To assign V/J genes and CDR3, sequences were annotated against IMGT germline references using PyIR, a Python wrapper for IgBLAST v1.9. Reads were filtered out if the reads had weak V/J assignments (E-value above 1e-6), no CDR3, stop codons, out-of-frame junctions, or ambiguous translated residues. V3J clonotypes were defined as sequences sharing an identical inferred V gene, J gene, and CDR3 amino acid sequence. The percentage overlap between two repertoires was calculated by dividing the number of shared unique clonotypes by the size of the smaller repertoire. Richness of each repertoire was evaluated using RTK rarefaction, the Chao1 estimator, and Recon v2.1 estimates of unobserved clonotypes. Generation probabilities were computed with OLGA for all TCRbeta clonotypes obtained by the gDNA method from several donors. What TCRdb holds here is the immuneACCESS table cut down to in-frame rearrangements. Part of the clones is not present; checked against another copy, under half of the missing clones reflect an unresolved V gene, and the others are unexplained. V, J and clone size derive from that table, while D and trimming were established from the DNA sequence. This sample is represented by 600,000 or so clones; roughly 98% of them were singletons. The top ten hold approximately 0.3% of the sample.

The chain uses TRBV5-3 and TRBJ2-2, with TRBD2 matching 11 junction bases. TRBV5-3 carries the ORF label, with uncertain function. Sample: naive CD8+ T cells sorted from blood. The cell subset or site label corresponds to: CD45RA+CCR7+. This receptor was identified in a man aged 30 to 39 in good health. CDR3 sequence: CARSLVVLAGEDTGELFF. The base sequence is TGTGCCAGAAGCTTGGTAGTACTAGCGGGAGAGGACACCGGGGAGCTGTTTTTT.